This T cell receptor beta chain emerged from a study of identical twins. Whole-study findings and limits: When twins shared out-of-frame alpha sequences, those sequences had excess low generation probability.

Notes on this clonotype: The antigen remains undetermined. Its ends do not fully match the called genes, so a read error is possible.

Each donor (without exception) was a healthy Caucasian. TCRdb reanalysed the 5' RACE reads using MiXCR and keeps one entry per CDR3 protein. The sample records around 960,000 distinct CDR3 sequences, roughly an eighth being singletons. The CDR3 contains 17 residues. Germline-derived CDR1 and CDR2 are SGHRS and YFSETQ. These data were also reused for a study on yellow fever vaccine responses in identical twins.

The material sequenced was PBMCs. This TCR was sampled from a woman aged 18 to 35 in good health. V and J are TRBV5-1 and TRBJ2-3, with TRBD2 matching over 12 bases. The DNA of the CDR3 is TGCGCCAGCAGCTTGGATCTGACTAGCGGGGGAGAAGATACGCTGTATTTT. Amino acid sequence: CASSLDLTSGGEDTLYF.